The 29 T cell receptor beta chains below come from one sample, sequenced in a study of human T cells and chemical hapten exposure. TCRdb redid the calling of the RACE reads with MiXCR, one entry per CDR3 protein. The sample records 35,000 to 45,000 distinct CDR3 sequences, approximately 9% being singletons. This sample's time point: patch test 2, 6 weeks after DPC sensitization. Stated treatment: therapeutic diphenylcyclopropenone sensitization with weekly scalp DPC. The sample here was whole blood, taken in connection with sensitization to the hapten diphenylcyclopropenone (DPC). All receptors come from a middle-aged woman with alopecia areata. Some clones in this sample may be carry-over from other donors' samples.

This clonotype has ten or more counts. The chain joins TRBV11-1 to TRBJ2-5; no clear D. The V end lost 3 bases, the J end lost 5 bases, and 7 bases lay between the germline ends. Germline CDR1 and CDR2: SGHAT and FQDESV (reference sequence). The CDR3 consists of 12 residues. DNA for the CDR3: TGTGCCAGCAGCTTGACTGGGGAGACCCAGTACTTC. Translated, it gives CASSLTGETQYF.

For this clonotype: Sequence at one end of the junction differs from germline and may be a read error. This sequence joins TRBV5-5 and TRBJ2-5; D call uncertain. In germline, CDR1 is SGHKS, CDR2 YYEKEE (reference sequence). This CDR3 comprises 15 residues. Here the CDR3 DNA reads TGTGCCAGCAGCTTGGTTCCAGACCTTCAAGAGACCCGGTACTTC. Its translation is CASSLVPDLQETRYF.

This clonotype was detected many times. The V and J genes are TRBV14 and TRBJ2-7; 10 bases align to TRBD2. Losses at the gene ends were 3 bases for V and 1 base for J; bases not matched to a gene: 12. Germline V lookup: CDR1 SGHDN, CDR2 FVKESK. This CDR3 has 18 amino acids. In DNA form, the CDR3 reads TGTGCCAGCAGCCATCGCAGCGGGGGGGCCGGAAGGTCCTACGAGCAGTACTTC. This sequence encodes CASSHRSGGAGRSYEQYF.

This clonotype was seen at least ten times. The CDR3 is CASSPSATGENTEAFF. The DNA of the CDR3 is TGTGCCAGCAGTCCCTCCGCGACAGGGGAGAATACTGAAGCTTTCTTT. This chain connects TRBV27 to TRBJ1-1; 8 bases agree with TRBD1. Germline V CDR1 and CDR2: MNHEY, SMNVEV (reference sequence). The CDR3 extends over 16 amino acids. V was clipped by 5 bases and J by 5 bases; unmatched bases: 13.

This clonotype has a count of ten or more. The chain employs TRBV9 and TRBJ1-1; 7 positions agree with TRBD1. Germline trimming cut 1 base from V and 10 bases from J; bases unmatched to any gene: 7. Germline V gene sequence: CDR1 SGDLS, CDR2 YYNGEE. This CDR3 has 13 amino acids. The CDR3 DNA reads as TGTGCCAGCAGCGTACAGGGGGTAGAGGGAGCTTTCTTT. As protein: CASSVQGVEGAFF.

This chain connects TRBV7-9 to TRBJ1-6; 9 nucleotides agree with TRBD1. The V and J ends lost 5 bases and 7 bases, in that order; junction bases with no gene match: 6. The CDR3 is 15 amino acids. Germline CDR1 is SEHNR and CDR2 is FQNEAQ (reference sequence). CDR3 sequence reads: CASSHTQGANSPLHF. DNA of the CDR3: TGTGCCAGCAGCCACACACAGGGGGCCAATTCACCCCTCCACTTT.

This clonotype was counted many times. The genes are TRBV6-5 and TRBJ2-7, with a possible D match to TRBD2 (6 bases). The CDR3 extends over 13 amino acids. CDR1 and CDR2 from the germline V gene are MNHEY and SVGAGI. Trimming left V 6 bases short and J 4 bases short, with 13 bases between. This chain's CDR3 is CASRTGDLYEQYF. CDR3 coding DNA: TGTGCCAGCAGAACGGGGGACCTATACGAGCAGTACTTC.

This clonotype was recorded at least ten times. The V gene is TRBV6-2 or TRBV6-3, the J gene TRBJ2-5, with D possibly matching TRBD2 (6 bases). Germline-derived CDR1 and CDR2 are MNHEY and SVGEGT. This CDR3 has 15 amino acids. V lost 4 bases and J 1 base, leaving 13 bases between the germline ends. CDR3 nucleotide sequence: TGTGCCAGCAGTTTGGTGGGACTGACCCAAGAGACCCAGTACTTC. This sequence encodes CASSLVGLTQETQYF.

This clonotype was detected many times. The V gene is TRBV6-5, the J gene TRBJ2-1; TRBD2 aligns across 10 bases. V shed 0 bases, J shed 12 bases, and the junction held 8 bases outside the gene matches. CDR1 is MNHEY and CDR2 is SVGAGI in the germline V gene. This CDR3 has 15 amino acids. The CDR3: CASSYSRLAGGRQFF. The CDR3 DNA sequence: TGTGCCAGCAGTTACTCGAGACTAGCGGGCGGGAGGCAGTTCTTC.

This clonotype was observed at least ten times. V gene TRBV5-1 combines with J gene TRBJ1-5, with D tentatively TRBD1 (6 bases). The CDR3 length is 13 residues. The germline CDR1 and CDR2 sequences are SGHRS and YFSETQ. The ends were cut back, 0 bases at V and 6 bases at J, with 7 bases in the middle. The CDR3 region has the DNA TGCGCCAGCAGCTTGGCCAGGGGTCAGCCCCAGCATTTT. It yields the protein CASSLARGQPQHF.

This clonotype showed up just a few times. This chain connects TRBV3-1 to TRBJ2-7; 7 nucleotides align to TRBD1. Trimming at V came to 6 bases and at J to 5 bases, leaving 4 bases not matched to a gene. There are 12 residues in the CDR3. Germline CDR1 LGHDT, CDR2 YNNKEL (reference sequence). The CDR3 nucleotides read TGTGCCAGCAGTGGACAGGTGAACGAGCAGTACTTC. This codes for CASSGQVNEQYF.

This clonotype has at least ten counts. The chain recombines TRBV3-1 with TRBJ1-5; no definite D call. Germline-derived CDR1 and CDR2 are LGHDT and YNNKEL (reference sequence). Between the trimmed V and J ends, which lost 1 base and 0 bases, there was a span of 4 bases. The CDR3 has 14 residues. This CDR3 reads CASSQVASNQPQHF. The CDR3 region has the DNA TGTGCCAGCAGCCAAGTTGCTAGCAATCAGCCCCAGCATTTT.

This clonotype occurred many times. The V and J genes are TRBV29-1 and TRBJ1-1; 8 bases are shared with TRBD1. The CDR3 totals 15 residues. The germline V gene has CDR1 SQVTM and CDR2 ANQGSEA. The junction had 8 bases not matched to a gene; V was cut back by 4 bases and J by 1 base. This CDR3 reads CSVAPDRGGNTEAFF. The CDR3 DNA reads TGCAGCGTTGCCCCAGACAGGGGAGGGAACACTGAAGCTTTCTTT.

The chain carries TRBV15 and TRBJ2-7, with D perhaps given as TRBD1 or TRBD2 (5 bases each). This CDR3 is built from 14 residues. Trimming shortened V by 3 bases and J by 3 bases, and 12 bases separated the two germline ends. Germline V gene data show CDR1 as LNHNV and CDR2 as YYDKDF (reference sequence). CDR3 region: CATSSVGAVYEQYF. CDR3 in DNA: TGTGCCACCAGCAGCGTCGGGGCGGTCTACGAGCAGTACTTC.

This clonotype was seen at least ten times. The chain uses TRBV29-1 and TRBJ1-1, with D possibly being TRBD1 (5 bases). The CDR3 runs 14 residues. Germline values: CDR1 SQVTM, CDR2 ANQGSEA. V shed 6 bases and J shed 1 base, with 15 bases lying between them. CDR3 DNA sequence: TGCAGCGTCCCGGCTGGGGGGACGAACACTGAAGCTTTCTTT. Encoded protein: CSVPAGGTNTEAFF.

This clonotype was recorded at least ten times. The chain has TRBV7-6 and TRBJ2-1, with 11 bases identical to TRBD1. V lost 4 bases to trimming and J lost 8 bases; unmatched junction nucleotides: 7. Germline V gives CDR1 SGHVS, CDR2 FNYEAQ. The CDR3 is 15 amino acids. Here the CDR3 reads CASSSPGQGGDEQFF. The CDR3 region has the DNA TGTGCCAGCAGCTCCCCGGGACAGGGGGGCGATGAGCAGTTCTTC.

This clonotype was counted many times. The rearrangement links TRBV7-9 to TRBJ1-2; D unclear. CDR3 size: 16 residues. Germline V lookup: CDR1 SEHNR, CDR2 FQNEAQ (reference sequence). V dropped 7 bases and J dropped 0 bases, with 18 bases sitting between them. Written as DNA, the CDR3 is TGTGCCAGCACCCTTCCGGCAGGTTTTCCTAACTATGGCTACACCTTC. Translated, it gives CASTLPAGFPNYGYTF. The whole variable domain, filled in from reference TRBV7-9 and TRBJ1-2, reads DTGVSQNPRHKITKRGQNVTFRCDPISEHNRLYWYRQTLGQGPEFLTYFQNEAQLEKSRLLSDRFSAERPKGSFSTLEIQRTEQGDSAMYLCASTLPAGFPNYGYTFGSGTRLTVV.

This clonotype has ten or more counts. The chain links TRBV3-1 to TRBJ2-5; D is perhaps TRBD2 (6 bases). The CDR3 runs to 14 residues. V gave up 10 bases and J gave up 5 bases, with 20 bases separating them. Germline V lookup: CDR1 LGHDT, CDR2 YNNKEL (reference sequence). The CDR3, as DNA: TGTGCCACCCAAACCGCGGGGCTTGGTGAGACCCAGTACTTC. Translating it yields CATQTAGLGETQYF.

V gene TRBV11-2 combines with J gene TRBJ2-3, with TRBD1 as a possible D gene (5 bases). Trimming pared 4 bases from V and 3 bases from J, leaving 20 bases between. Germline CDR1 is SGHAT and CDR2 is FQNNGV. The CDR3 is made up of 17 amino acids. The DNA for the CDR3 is TGTGCCAGCAGCTCAGGGTACCGTCCGACCAGTACAGATACGCAGTATTTT. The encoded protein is CASSSGYRPTSTDTQYF.

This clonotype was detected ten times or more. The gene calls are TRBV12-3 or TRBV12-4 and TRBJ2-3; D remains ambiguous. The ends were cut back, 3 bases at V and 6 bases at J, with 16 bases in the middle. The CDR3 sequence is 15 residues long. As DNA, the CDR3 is TGTGCCAGCAGTTTCCCCAGCCTTGTTGCGGATACGCAGTATTTT. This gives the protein CASSFPSLVADTQYF.

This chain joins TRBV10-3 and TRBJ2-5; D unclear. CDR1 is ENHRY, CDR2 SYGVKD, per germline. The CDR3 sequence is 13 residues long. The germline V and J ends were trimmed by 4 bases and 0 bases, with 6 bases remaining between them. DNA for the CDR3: TGTGCCATCAGTGGGTACGACCAAGAGACCCAGTACTTC. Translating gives CAISGYDQETQYF.

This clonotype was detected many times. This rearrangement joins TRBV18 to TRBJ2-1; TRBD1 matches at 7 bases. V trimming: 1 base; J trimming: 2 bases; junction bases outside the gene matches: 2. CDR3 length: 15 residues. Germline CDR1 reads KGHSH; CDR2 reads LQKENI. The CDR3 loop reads CASSPRTGAYNEQFF. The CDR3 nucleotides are TGTGCCAGCTCACCACGAACAGGGGCCTACAATGAGCAGTTCTTC. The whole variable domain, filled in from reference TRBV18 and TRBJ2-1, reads NAGVMQNPRHLVRRRGQEARLRCSPMKGHSHVYWYRQLPEEGLKFMVYLQKENIIDESGMPKERFSAEFPKEGPSILRIQQVVRGDSAAYFCASSPRTGAYNEQFFGPGTRLTVL.

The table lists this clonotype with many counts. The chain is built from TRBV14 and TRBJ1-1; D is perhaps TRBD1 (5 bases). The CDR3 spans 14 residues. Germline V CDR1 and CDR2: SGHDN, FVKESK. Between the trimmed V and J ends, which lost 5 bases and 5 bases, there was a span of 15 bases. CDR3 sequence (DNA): TGTGCCAGCAGCGAGGGACTGTGGAGGACTGAAGCTTTCTTT. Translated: CASSEGLWRTEAFF.

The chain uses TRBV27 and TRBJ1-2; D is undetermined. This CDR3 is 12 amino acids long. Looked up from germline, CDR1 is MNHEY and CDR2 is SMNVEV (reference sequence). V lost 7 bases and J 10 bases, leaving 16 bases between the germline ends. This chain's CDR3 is CASKPLEGAYTF. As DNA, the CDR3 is TGTGCCAGCAAACCCCTCGAGGGCGCCTACACCTTC.

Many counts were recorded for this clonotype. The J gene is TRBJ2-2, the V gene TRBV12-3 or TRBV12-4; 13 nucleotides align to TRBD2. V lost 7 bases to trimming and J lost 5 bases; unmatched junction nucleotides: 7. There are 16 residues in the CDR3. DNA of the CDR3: TGTGCCAGCAAACCGGGACTAGCGGGGTGGACCGGGGAGCTGTTTTTT. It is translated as CASKPGLAGWTGELFF.

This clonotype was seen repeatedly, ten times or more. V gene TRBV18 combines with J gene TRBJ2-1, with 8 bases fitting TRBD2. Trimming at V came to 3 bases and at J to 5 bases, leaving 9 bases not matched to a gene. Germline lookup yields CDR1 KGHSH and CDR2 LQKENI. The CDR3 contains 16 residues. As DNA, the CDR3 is TGTGCCAGCTCACCCCCCGGGGGGGGGCCCAACAATGAGCAGTTCTTC. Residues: CASSPPGGGPNNEQFF.

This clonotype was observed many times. The chain's CDR3 is CASRKRRTGIMNTEAFF. CDR3 coding DNA: TGTGCCAGCAGAAAGCGCAGGACAGGCATAATGAACACTGAAGCTTTCTTT. The rearrangement links TRBV11-2 to TRBJ1-1, with 7 bases that match TRBD1. Trimming removed 6 bases from V and 0 bases from J; junction bases left unmatched: 13. CDR3 size: 17 residues. Germline V gene sequence: CDR1 SGHAT, CDR2 FQNNGV.

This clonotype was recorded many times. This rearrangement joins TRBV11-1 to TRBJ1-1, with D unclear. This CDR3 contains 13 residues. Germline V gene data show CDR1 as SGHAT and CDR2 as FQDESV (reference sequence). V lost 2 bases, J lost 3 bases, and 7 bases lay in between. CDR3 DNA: TGTGCCAGCAGCTTAAAGTTGGACACTGAAGCTTTCTTT. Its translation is CASSLKLDTEAFF.

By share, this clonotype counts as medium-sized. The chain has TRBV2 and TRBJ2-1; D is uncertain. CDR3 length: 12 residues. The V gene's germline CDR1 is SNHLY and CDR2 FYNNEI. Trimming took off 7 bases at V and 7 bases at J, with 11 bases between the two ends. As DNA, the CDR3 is TGTGCCAGCACCGAGGACCGTAATGAGCAGTTCTTC. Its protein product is CASTEDRNEQFF.